Below are 23 T cell receptor beta chains sequenced from a single sample in a study of vaccination effects on CD4 cells after COVID-19. Here immunoSEQ multiplex PCR was the method, and the copy in TCRdb shows in-frame clones only, minus some. The table has tens of thousands of clones, under 85% seen once; the top ten hold 25% to 30%. These receptors have no known antigen. Peptide-pool stimulation followed by sequencing identified expanded antigen-specific CD4+ clonotypes in the ViraFEST assay. Isolating CD4+ T cells followed about 10 days of culture. Their SARS-CoV-2 infection, verified by PCR, occurred between March and December 2020. The specimen was CD4+ T cells from PBMCs cultured with a peptide pool, collected before COVID-19 vaccination. All receptors come from a human donor who had a prior SARS-CoV-2 infection.

The chain is built from TRBV21-1 and TRBJ2-5; the table assigns TRBD1, which was not confirmed against the DNA. TRBV21-1 is listed as a pseudogene. This CDR3 is 15 amino acids long. The CDR3, as DNA: TGTGCCAGCAGCAAAGATCTTCCCAGGGGGGAGACCCAGTACTTC. Translated, it gives CASSKDLPRGETQYF.

This chain joins TRBV10-3 and TRBJ2-3, with 12 nucleotides matching TRBD2. V shed 6 bases and J 5 bases; nucleotides not matched to a gene: 3. The CDR3 sequence is 14 residues long. Germline CDR1 reads ENHRY; CDR2 reads SYGVKD. CDR3 nucleotides: TGTGCCATCAGGACTAGCGGGGGTGGAGATACGCAGTATTTT. Its protein product is CAIRTSGGGDTQYF.

This clone was found once. The chain combines TRBV4-1 with TRBJ2-5, with 9 positions matching TRBD2. The CDR3 has 17 residues. The germline V gene has CDR1 MGHRA and CDR2 YSYEKL. Trimming took 1 base from V and 2 from J; bases not matched to a gene: 8. The CDR3 is CASSQVWASGVQETQYF. CDR3 in DNA: TGCGCCAGCAGCCAAGTGTGGGCTAGCGGGGTGCAAGAGACCCAGTACTTC.

This rearrangement joins TRBV7-3 to TRBJ1-1; TRBD1 agrees at 9 bases. There are 15 residues in the CDR3. J lost 11 bases, V lost 2 bases, and 12 bases had no gene match. Germline values: CDR1 SGHTA, CDR2 FQGTGA. This CDR3 reads CASSLRGTGLTKAFF. In DNA form, the CDR3 reads TGTGCCAGCAGCTTACGGGGGACAGGGTTAACTAAGGCTTTCTTT.

The V gene is TRBV23-1, the J gene TRBJ1-2; D might be TRBD1 (5 bases). TRBV23-1 is classed as an ORF, of uncertain function. The CDR3 has 12 residues. V was trimmed by 8 bases and J by 9 bases, leaving 16 bases between them. Here the CDR3 reads CASPSLGRRYTF. CDR3 DNA: TGCGCCAGCCCAAGTCTGGGACGTCGCTACACCTTC.

The chain combines TRBV5-4 with TRBJ2-5; 11 positions agree with TRBD1. The CDR3 contains 16 residues. Looked up from germline, CDR1 is SGHNT and CDR2 is YYREEE (reference sequence). Germline trimming cut 4 bases from V and 5 bases from J; bases unmatched to any gene: 10. CDR3 region: CASSAPPGQGDETQYF. The CDR3 DNA follows: TGTGCCAGCAGCGCACCACCGGGACAGGGGGACGAGACCCAGTACTTC.

The chain carries TRBV7-2 and TRBJ2-2, with unresolved D. CDR1 SGHTA and CDR2 FQGNSA come from the germline V gene. Trimming removed 5 bases at V and 4 bases at J, with 11 bases between. The CDR3 has 14 amino acids. The CDR3 nucleotides read TGTGCCAGCAGCCCCTCCCCTGGCACCGGGGAGCTGTTTTTT. Translated: CASSPSPGTGELFF.

The chain links TRBV2 to TRBJ2-3; 9 bases align to TRBD2. Germline CDR1 reads SNHLY; CDR2 reads FYNNEI. The V and J ends lost 1 base and 6 bases, in that order; junction bases with no gene match: 2. The CDR3 runs 14 residues. The CDR3 coding sequence is TGTGCCAGCAGTGAAGGGACTAGCGAGGATACGCAGTATTTT. Its translation is CASSEGTSEDTQYF.

The chain links TRBV18 to TRBJ1-3; weak D call: TRBD1 (6 bases). Trimming took 3 bases from V and 2 from J, leaving 11 bases between them. This CDR3 comprises 15 residues. The germline CDR1 and CDR2 sequences are KGHSH and LQKENI. The DNA of the CDR3 is TGTGCCAGCTCACCCCCGGGGACACCTGGAAACACCATATATTTT. Protein sequence: CASSPPGTPGNTIYF.

The V gene is TRBV5-4, the J gene TRBJ2-5; TRBD1 matches at 8 bases. The CDR3 totals 14 residues. Germline loops: CDR1 SGHNT, CDR2 YYREEE (reference sequence). J lost 7 bases, V lost 4 bases, and 9 bases had no gene match. The CDR3 sequence: CASSPTGDDGTQYF. For the CDR3, the DNA is TGTGCCAGCAGCCCGACAGGGGACGACGGGACCCAGTACTTC.

The chain combines TRBV3-1 (or the pseudogene TRBV3-2) with TRBJ2-3, with TRBD2 identical over 7 bases. Looked up from germline, CDR1 is LGHDT and CDR2 is YNNKEL (reference sequence). CDR3 length: 16 residues. V was clipped by 3 bases and J by 0 bases; unmatched bases: 6. The CDR3 DNA is TGTGCCAGCAGCCAGCCCCCCGGGGGGAGCACAGATACGCAGTATTTT. This encodes CASSQPPGGSTDTQYF.

The chain joins TRBV7-3 to TRBJ2-2; D is uncertain. V was cut by 5 bases and J by 4 bases, with 8 bases left in between. The CDR3 is 13 residues long. Germline CDR1 SGHTA, CDR2 FQGTGA. The CDR3 sequence: CASSRDRTGELFF. As DNA, the CDR3 is TGTGCCAGCAGCCGAGACCGCACCGGGGAGCTGTTTTTT.

The chain links TRBV3-1 (or the pseudogene TRBV3-2) to TRBJ1-5, with D possibly TRBD1 on 5 matching bases. This CDR3 comprises 14 residues. The germline V gene encodes CDR1 LGHDT and CDR2 YNNKEL (reference sequence). Trimming stripped 4 bases from V and 0 bases from J, with 7 bases between. In DNA form, the CDR3 reads TGTGCCAGCAGCCGGCAGGGTAGCAATCAGCCCCAGCATTTT. This gives the protein CASSRQGSNQPQHF.

This clone was seen once. The rearrangement uses TRBV28 and TRBJ1-2; D possibly corresponds to TRBD1 (5 bases). The CDR3 has 13 amino acids. Germline V gene sequence: CDR1 MDHEN, CDR2 SYDVKM. The ends were cut back, 7 bases at V and 2 bases at J, with 11 bases in the middle. The CDR3 coding sequence is TGTGCCAGCAAGAGCCAGGGCAACTATGGCTACACCTTC. It encodes CASKSQGNYGYTF.

V gene TRBV4-2 combines with J gene TRBJ2-7, with 7 bases lining up with TRBD2. Germline-derived CDR1 and CDR2 are LGHNA and YNFKEQ. This CDR3 is 16 amino acids long. The junction had 9 bases not matched to a gene; V was cut back by 1 base and J by 3 bases. CDR3 coding DNA: TGTGCCAGCAGCCAAGTCTCAGCGGGGCGGGACTACGAGCAGTACTTC. This translates into CASSQVSAGRDYEQYF.

The V call is TRBV5-6, the J call TRBJ2-3; D unresolved. The CDR3 loop spans 15 amino acids. The V end lost 3 bases, the J end lost 3 bases, and 14 bases lay between the germline ends. Germline CDR1 SGHDT, CDR2 YYEEEE. The CDR3 here is CASSYMASYTDTQYF. In nucleotides, the CDR3 is TGTGCCAGCAGCTACATGGCTAGTTATACAGATACGCAGTATTTT. Based on the CDR3 plus reference TRBV5-6 and TRBJ2-3, the full variable domain is DAGVTQSPTHLIKTRGQQVTLRCSPKSGHDTVSWYQQALGQGPQFIFQYYEEEERQRGNFPDRFSGHQFPNYSSELNVNALLLGDSALYLCASSYMASYTDTQYFGPGTRLTVL.

V is TRBV5-8 and J is TRBJ1-1; D not resolved. The germline V gene encodes CDR1 SGHTS and CDR2 YDEGEE. The V end lost 2 bases, the J end lost 6 bases, and 5 bases lay between the germline ends. This CDR3 has 11 amino acids. In DNA form, the CDR3 reads TGTGCCAGCAGCTTAGGCGCTGAAGCTTTCTTT. It translates to CASSLGAEAFF.

The rearrangement uses TRBV5-6 and TRBJ1-1; D call uncertain. The V gene's germline CDR1 is SGHDT and CDR2 YYEEEE. The CDR3 length is 14 residues. Trimming pared 1 base from V and 5 bases from J, leaving 12 bases between. For the CDR3, the DNA is TGTGCCAGCAGCTTGAAGGGCCTGGAAACTGAAGCTTTCTTT. This sequence encodes CASSLKGLETEAFF.

This chain uses TRBV7-9 with TRBJ1-3; D is unclear. V lost 7 bases and J lost 0, with 13 bases in between. CDR1 and CDR2 (germline): SEHNR, FQNEAQ (reference sequence). The CDR3 sequence is 15 residues long. The CDR3 coding sequence is TGTGCCAGCACGTTGGCCGAAAGCTCTGGAAACACCATATATTTT. Translation gives CASTLAESSGNTIYF. Full variable domain (missing parts from reference TRBV7-9 and TRBJ1-3): DTGVSQNPRHKITKRGQNVTFRCDPISEHNRLYWYRQTLGQGPEFLTYFQNEAQLEKSRLLSDRFSAERPKGSFSTLEIQRTEQGDSAMYLCASTLAESSGNTIYFGEGSWLTVV.

The chain couples TRBV7-3 to TRBJ2-3; the match to TRBD1 covers 8 bases. CDR1 and CDR2 (germline): SGHTA, FQGTGA. The CDR3 totals 13 residues. V dropped 3 bases and J dropped 6; count of bases not matched to a gene: 2. CDR3 in DNA: TGTGCCAGCAGCTTGGACAGGGTGGATACGCAGTATTTT. Translating gives CASSLDRVDTQYF.

This clone turned up a few times. V gene TRBV11-3 combines with J gene TRBJ2-5; 12 positions match TRBD2. Per germline, CDR1 SGHNT and CDR2 YENEEA. After removal of 1 base from V and 5 bases from J, the junction contained 5 bases not matched to a gene. This CDR3 region has 16 residues. The CDR3, as DNA: TGTGCCAGCAGCTTAGGACTAGCGGGAGTAGGGGAGACCCAGTACTTC. Translating gives CASSLGLAGVGETQYF.

The chain employs TRBV10-3 and TRBJ1-5, with 7 bases matching TRBD1. Germline CDR1 is ENHRY and CDR2 is SYGVKD. The CDR3 has 13 residues. After removal of 11 bases from V and 0 bases from J, the junction contained 4 bases not matched to a gene. The CDR3 loop reads CAVGTDSNQPQHF. The DNA of the CDR3 is TGTGCCGTCGGGACAGATAGCAATCAGCCCCAGCATTTT.

The genes are TRBV27 and TRBJ1-2; D possibly corresponds to TRBD1 (5 bases). Germline CDR1 is MNHEY and CDR2 is SMNVEV (reference sequence). The CDR3 loop spans 13 amino acids. V was cut by 2 bases and J by 6 bases, with 10 bases left in between. CDR3: CASSLRGRDGYTF. Written as DNA, the CDR3 is TGTGCCAGCAGTTTACGGGGCCGGGATGGCTACACCTTC.